This TCR beta chain was observed in a study of a mutant IDH1 vaccine in newly diagnosed glioma. The V and J ends lost 5 bases and 5 bases respectively, with 15 bases between them. This CDR3 has 14 residues. CDR1 and CDR2 (germline): SGHNT, YENEEA. Study-wide results and limits: Among top peripheral T cell clonotypes, changes seemed unrelated to pseudoprogression.

Profiling relied on immunoSEQ multiplex PCR, and the TCRdb table lists in-frame clones only, not all of them. The sample yields 90,000 to 95,000 clones, about four fifths seen once. Time point given: baseline, week 1 (first vaccination visit). The treatment denotes: pre-vaccination baseline after standard-of-care therapy. With regard to this clone: The antigen remains undetermined.

This clonotype originated in a woman in her 50s with glioma. The sample in question was PBMCs, obtained from a glioma patient treated with radiotherapy, temozolomide or both. This chain links TRBV11-3 with TRBJ1-1, with TRBD1 as a possible D gene (5 bases). The CDR3 loop reads CASSPRTGGTEAFF. In nucleotides, the CDR3 is TGTGCCAGCAGCCCGAGGACCGGGGGAACTGAAGCTTTCTTT.